Each of the 2 T cell receptor beta chains below was sequenced from the same sample in a study of T cells in Graves' hyperthyroidism and ophthalmopathy. Amplification yielded TCR beta CDR3 regions, with RNA transcripts as the source. First-round RT-PCR targeting the TCR CDR3 was performed with the HTBI primer set. TCRdb passed the multiplex PCR reads through MiXCR, listing each CDR3 protein once. The sample records some 600,000 distinct CDR3 sequences, 11% to 15% being singletons. The source material was blood. Every receptor here comes from a woman in her twenties or thirties with Graves' hyperthyroidism that later progressed to Graves' ophthalmopathy.

There are many counts of this clonotype. CDR3 loop: CASSLYEGEETQYF. In DNA form, the CDR3 reads TGTGCCAGCAGCTTATACGAGGGGGAAGAGACCCAGTACTTC. V is TRBV11-2 and J is TRBJ2-5; a weak D match, TRBD1 (6 bases). Trimming cost V 2 bases and J 3 bases, with 10 bases left between them. The CDR3 covers 14 residues. In germline, CDR1 is SGHAT, CDR2 FQNNGV.

This clonotype has just a few counts. V gene TRBV24-1 combines with J gene TRBJ2-1; 9 bases fit TRBD1. The trim removed 7 bases at V and 9 bases at J, leaving 9 bases unmatched. Germline V gene lookup returns CDR1 KGHDR and CDR2 SFDVKD. This CDR3 has 14 amino acids. This CDR3 is CATSRDRVLGEQFF. The CDR3, as DNA: TGTGCCACCAGCCGGGACAGGGTGCTTGGTGAGCAGTTCTTC.